This TCR beta chain was recovered during a study of blood T cell repertoires in COVID-19. Study-level information: Some COVID-19 samples were acute and others convalescent; all came from the United States, Italy and Spain. Sample material is recorded as cDNA or gDNA derived from T cells, B-cell-depleted T cells, or PBMCs.

V gave up 5 bases and J gave up 2 bases, with 10 bases separating them. CDR1 is SEHNR and CDR2 is FQNEAQ in the germline V gene (reference sequence). The CDR3 length is 14 residues. As processed by the authors: From reference gene primer amplification, estimates of nucleated cell counts were derived. Generated by immunoSEQ multiplex PCR, the TCRdb table keeps only in-frame clones and is missing some. The V and J calls and the clone size are those of that table, but D and trimming were determined from the DNA. The table has over 80,000 clones, 70% to 90% seen once. J is TRBJ1-5 and V is TRBV7-9, with D uncertain. Material: peripheral blood. This clonotype was obtained from a human donor in a cohort sampled during active COVID-19. In DNA form, the CDR3 reads TGTGCCAGCAGCCGTGCGGAGGGCAATCAGCCCCAGCATTTT. Amino acids: CASSRAEGNQPQHF. The variable domain in full, with the rest retrieved from reference TRBV7-9 and TRBJ1-5, is DTGVSQNPRHKITKRGQNVTFRCDPISEHNRLYWYRQTLGQGPEFLTYFQNEAQLEKSRLLSDRFSAERPKGSFSTLEIQRTEQGDSAMYLCASSRAEGNQPQHFGDGTRLSIL.